A single sample gave rise to the 14 T cell receptor beta chains below, sequenced in a study of vaccination effects on CD4 cells after COVID-19. These TCRs' antigens remain unknown. With the ViraFEST assay, the study expanded antigen-specific CD4+ T cells using viral peptide pools, then sequenced them. When around 10 days of culture had elapsed, CD4+ T cells were isolated. Vaccinated participants had no history of SARS-CoV-2 infection and tested negative for nucleocapsid antibodies. The data were produced by immunoSEQ multiplex PCR, yet TCRdb's version contains in-frame clones alone and is incomplete. The profile shows 55,000 or so clones, roughly 70% of them singletons. This specimen consisted of CD4+ T cells from PBMCs cultured with SARS-CoV-2 spike peptides, obtained before COVID-19 vaccination. These receptors all come from a human donor who received a COVID-19 vaccine.

This clone was seen more than once but under ten times. The gene calls are TRBV5-4 and TRBJ2-7, with a weak D call TRBD1 (8 bases). Germline V gives CDR1 SGHNT, CDR2 YYREEE (reference sequence). V was trimmed by 1 base and J by 5 bases, leaving 10 bases between them. The CDR3 is 13 residues long. The CDR3 loop is CASSLTGGDEQYF. DNA of the CDR3: TGTGCCAGCAGCTTGACAGGGGGGGACGAGCAGTACTTC.

The gene calls are TRBV2 and TRBJ1-1; D is uncertain. The germline V gene has CDR1 SNHLY and CDR2 FYNNEI. With 3 bases removed from V and 4 bases from J, the gap between germline ends came to 9 bases. The CDR3 is 13 amino acids. CDR3 coding DNA: TGTGCCAGCAGTGAGGAGGCGAGCACTGAAGCTTTCTTT. Translation gives CASSEEASTEAFF. Looking up the rest from reference TRBV2 and TRBJ1-1 gives the full variable domain: EPEVTQTPSHQVTQMGQEVILRCVPISNHLYFYWYRQILGQKVEFLVSFYNNEISEKSEIFDDQFSVERPDGSNFTLKIRSTKLEDSAMYFCASSEEASTEAFFGQGTRLTVV.

This sequence joins TRBV19 and TRBJ1-1; D is unclear. In germline, CDR1 is LNHDA, CDR2 SQIVND (reference sequence). The CDR3 runs to 16 residues. Between the trimmed V and J ends, which lost 3 bases and 1 base, there was a span of 15 bases. CDR3 DNA sequence: TGTGCCAGTAGTATCAGAGGGCGCGTCACGAACACTGAAGCTTTCTTT. Its translation is CASSIRGRVTNTEAFF.

The chain uses TRBV28 and TRBJ2-3; D might be TRBD1 or TRBD2, each matching 5 bases. Germline CDR1 reads MDHEN; CDR2 reads SYDVKM. The CDR3 is made up of 13 amino acids. V dropped 2 bases and J dropped 4 bases, with 7 bases sitting between them. CDR3 coding DNA: TGTGCCAGCAGTTTAGGGGGTTCAGATACGCAGTATTTT. Translated: CASSLGGSDTQYF.

This clone was seen more than once but under ten times. CDR3 bases: TGTGCCAGCAGCCAGGGTGCGGGACAGGGAATTTTTAGCAATCAGCCCCAGCATTTT. Translation gives CASSQGAGQGIFSNQPQHF. This chain uses TRBV4-2 with TRBJ1-5; 9 nucleotides agree with TRBD1. Germline values: CDR1 LGHNA, CDR2 YNFKEQ. This CDR3 contains 19 residues. After removal of 3 bases from V and 0 bases from J, the junction contained 12 bases not matched to a gene.

The J gene is TRBJ1-2, the V gene TRBV4-1; maybe TRBD1 (5 bases). The CDR3 consists of 13 residues. CDR1 and CDR2 from the germline V gene are MGHRA and YSYEKL. V was clipped by 2 bases and J by 8 bases, with 12 bases between them. The CDR3 bases are TGCGCCAGCAGCCAAACAGGTCTGCGGGGCTACACCTTC. It encodes CASSQTGLRGYTF.

This chain joins TRBV19 and TRBJ2-7; 7 nucleotides line up with TRBD1. V shed 6 bases and J 7 bases; nucleotides not matched to a gene: 15. CDR1 LNHDA and CDR2 SQIVND come from the germline V gene (reference sequence). The CDR3 length is 15 residues. CDR3 bases: TGTGCCAGTAGGACAGGGACGAGCAACGTCTGGGAGCAGTACTTC. This translates into CASRTGTSNVWEQYF. Based on the CDR3 plus reference TRBV19 and TRBJ2-7, the full variable domain is DGGITQSPKYLFRKEGQNVTLSCEQNLNHDAMYWYRQDPGQGLRLIYYSQIVNDFQKGDIAEGYSVSREKKESFPLTVTSAQKNPTAFYLCASRTGTSNVWEQYFGPGTRLTVT.

The chain carries TRBV7-9 and TRBJ1-1, with 7 bases identical to TRBD1. The CDR3 has 15 amino acids. V lost 5 bases to trimming and J lost 1 base; unmatched junction nucleotides: 7. CDR1 SEHNR and CDR2 FQNEAQ come from the germline V gene (reference sequence). For the CDR3, the DNA is TGTGCCAGCAGCGTGCCCGGGACAGCGAACACTGAAGCTTTCTTT. Translation: CASSVPGTANTEAFF.

The rearrangement links TRBV5-4 to TRBJ1-3; D is ambiguous. The CDR3 runs 13 residues. V dropped 6 bases and J dropped 0 bases, with 7 bases sitting between them. Per the germline V gene, CDR1 is SGHNT and CDR2 is YYREEE (reference sequence). The CDR3 sequence: CASKAGSGNTIYF. The CDR3 DNA reads TGTGCCAGCAAGGCGGGCTCTGGAAACACCATATATTTT.

As DNA, the CDR3 is TGTGCCTGGACAGCAAGGGCGAAGCGAACCTATGGCTACACCTTC. Translation gives CAWTARAKRTYGYTF. This chain connects TRBV30 to TRBJ1-2; D remains ambiguous. Germline V gene sequence: CDR1 GTSNPN, CDR2 SVGIG (reference sequence). Trimming stripped 4 bases from V and 4 bases from J, with 19 bases between. There are 15 residues in the CDR3.

This chain links TRBV7-2 with TRBJ2-3; TRBD1 is a possible D gene (6 bases). This CDR3 has 16 residues. Germline V gene lookup returns CDR1 SGHTA and CDR2 FQGNSA. V shed 4 bases and J shed 2 bases, with 16 bases lying between them. The CDR3 here is CASSSRGTRYTDTQYF. In DNA form, the CDR3 reads TGTGCCAGCAGCTCGAGGGGGACCCGATACACAGATACGCAGTATTTT.

J is TRBJ1-1 and V is TRBV11-1; D gene uncertain. V was pared by 7 bases and J by 1 base, with 13 bases between. In germline, CDR1 is SGHAT, CDR2 FQDESV (reference sequence). CDR3 length equals 14 residues. In DNA, the CDR3 is TGTGCCAGCACAAAGGACGGCCAGAACACTGAAGCTTTCTTT. It encodes CASTKDGQNTEAFF.

The J gene is TRBJ2-1, the V gene TRBV9, with a tentative D call TRBD2 (5 bases). The V and J ends lost 0 bases and 0 bases respectively, with 10 bases between them. Germline V gives CDR1 SGDLS, CDR2 YYNGEE. CDR3 size: 16 residues. The CDR3 bases are TGTGCCAGCAGCGTAGTTGGCGGGCCCTCCTACAATGAGCAGTTCTTC. Translation gives CASSVVGGPSYNEQFF.

The chain recombines TRBV14 with TRBJ2-5; the D is unclear. From germline, CDR1 is SGHDN and CDR2 FVKESK. V shed 0 bases and J shed 5 bases, with 7 bases lying between them. The CDR3 runs to 13 residues. This chain's CDR3 is CASSQDPAETQYF. CDR3 DNA sequence: TGTGCCAGCAGCCAAGATCCGGCGGAGACCCAGTACTTC.